One and the same sample provided the 8 T cell receptor beta chains below, sequenced in a study of T cell repertoires in cytomegalovirus infection. TCRdb reanalysed the reads using MiXCR and keeps one entry per CDR3 protein. This sample carries approximately 300,000 distinct CDR3 sequences, around 29% of them seen once, and the ten largest clones take roughly 20%. These receptors have no known antigen. Sequences were derived from cultured PBMCs, sampled from culture after CMV antigen stimulation. All receptors derive from a human donor in good health (CMV status not recorded). Some clones in this sample may be carry-over from other donors' samples.

This clonotype was seen more than once but under ten times. The genes are TRBV12-3 or TRBV12-4 and TRBJ1-2; 10 bases line up with TRBD1. This CDR3 spans 16 amino acids. V shed 5 bases, J shed 2 bases, and the junction held 8 bases outside the gene matches. CDR3 DNA: TGTGCCAGCAGTACAAGACAGGGGGCATGGAACTATGGCTACACCTTC. Residues: CASSTRQGAWNYGYTF.

V usage is TRBV7-3 and J usage is TRBJ2-5; TRBD1 or TRBD2 may be the D gene (7 bases each). Germline CDR1 SGHTA, CDR2 FQGTGA. The CDR3 is made up of 15 amino acids. V was trimmed by 4 bases and J by 4 bases, leaving 16 bases between them. The CDR3: CASSSGGSGGETQYF. DNA for the CDR3: TGTGCCAGCAGCTCGGGAGGATCAGGGGGAGAGACCCAGTACTTC.

This clonotype was recorded at least ten times. This rearrangement joins TRBV7-2 to TRBJ1-6; 9 bases fit TRBD1. Germline CDR1 reads SGHTA; CDR2 reads FQGNSA. Unmatched junction bases numbered 9, after V lost 5 bases and J lost 10 bases. The CDR3 consists of 15 residues. CDR3 residues: CASSPNRGLISPLHF. DNA for the CDR3: TGTGCCAGCAGCCCCAACAGGGGGCTTATCTCACCCCTCCACTTT.

This clonotype appeared a single time. The chain employs TRBV6-8 and TRBJ1-2; D remains ambiguous. This CDR3 spans 13 amino acids. Germline V gene sequence: CDR1 MNHGY, CDR2 SAAAGT. Trimming removed 6 bases from V and 6 bases from J, with 14 bases in between. CDR3: CASSPGRADGYTF. CDR3 nucleotide sequence: TGTGCCAGCAGCCCCGGACGGGCGGATGGCTACACCTTC.

This clonotype is a singleton in its sample. The rearrangement joins TRBV3-1 to TRBJ1-3; tentative D call: TRBD1 (5 bases). Trimming stripped 1 base from V and 0 bases from J, with 13 bases between. The CDR3 sequence is 17 residues long. Per the germline V gene, CDR1 is LGHDT and CDR2 is YNNKEL (reference sequence). The CDR3 is CASSQATWGYSGNTIYF. DNA for the CDR3: TGTGCCAGCAGCCAAGCTACGTGGGGGTACTCTGGAAACACCATATATTTT.

This sequence joins TRBV7-2 and TRBJ1-2; D uncertain. Trimming took 5 bases from V and 7 from J, leaving 17 bases between them. This CDR3 has 14 residues. Germline V gene data show CDR1 as SGHTA and CDR2 as FQGNSA. The CDR3 sequence: CASSPRFPPLGYTF. The CDR3 coding sequence is TGTGCCAGCAGCCCCCGGTTCCCCCCACTTGGCTACACCTTC.

This clonotype showed up just once. In DNA, the CDR3 is TGTGCCAGCAGGGCCCCGGGAAACACCATATATTTT. The encoded protein is CASRAPGNTIYF. The chain combines TRBV7-9 with TRBJ1-3; D gene ambiguous. The CDR3 length is 12 residues. Trimming left V 6 bases short and J 4 bases short, with 7 bases between. CDR1 SEHNR and CDR2 FQNEAQ come from the germline V gene (reference sequence). Complete variable domain (other parts from reference TRBV7-9 and TRBJ1-3): DTGVSQNPRHKITKRGQNVTFRCDPISEHNRLYWYRQTLGQGPEFLTYFQNEAQLEKSRLLSDRFSAERPKGSFSTLEIQRTEQGDSAMYLCASRAPGNTIYFGEGSWLTVV.

The gene calls are TRBV7-3 and TRBJ2-2; D is unclear. Per the germline V gene, CDR1 is SGHTA and CDR2 is FQGTGA. With 7 bases removed from V and 1 base from J, the gap between germline ends came to 10 bases. The CDR3 runs to 14 residues. CDR3 DNA sequence: TGTGCCAGCAAGCAGGACGGGAACACCGGGGAGCTGTTTTTT. Its protein product is CASKQDGNTGELFF.